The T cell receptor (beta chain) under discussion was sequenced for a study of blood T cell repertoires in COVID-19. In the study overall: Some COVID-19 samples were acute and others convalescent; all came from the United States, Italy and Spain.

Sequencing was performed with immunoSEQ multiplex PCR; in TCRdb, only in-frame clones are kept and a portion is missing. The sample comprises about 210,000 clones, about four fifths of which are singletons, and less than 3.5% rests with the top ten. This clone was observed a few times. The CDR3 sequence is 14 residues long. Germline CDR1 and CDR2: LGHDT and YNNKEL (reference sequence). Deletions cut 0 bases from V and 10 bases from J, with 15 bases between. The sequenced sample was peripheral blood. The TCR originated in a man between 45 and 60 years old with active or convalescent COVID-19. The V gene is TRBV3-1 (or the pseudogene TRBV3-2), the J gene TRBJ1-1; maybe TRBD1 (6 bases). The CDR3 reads CASSQDIGGRGAFF. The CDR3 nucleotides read TGTGCCAGCAGCCAAGATATAGGGGGACGGGGAGCTTTCTTT.